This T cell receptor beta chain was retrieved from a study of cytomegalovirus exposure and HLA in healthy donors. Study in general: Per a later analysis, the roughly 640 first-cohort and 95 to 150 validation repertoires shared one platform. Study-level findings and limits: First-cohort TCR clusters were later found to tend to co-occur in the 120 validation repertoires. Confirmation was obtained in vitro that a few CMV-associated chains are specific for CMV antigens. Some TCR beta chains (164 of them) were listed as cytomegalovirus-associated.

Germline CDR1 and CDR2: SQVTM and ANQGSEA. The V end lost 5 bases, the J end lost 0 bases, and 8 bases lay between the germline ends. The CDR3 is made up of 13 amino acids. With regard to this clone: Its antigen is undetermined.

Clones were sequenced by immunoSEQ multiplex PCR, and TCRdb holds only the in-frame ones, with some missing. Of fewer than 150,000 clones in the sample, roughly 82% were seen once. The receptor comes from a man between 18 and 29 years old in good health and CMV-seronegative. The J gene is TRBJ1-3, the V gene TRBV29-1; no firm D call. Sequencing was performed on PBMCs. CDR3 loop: CSVFSNSGNTIYF. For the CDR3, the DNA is TGCAGCGTTTTTAGCAACTCTGGAAACACCATATATTTT. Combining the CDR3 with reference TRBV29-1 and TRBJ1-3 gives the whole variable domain SAVISQKPSRDICQRGTSLTIQCQVDSQVTMMFWYRQQPGQSLTLIATANQGSEATYESGFVIDKFPISRPNLTFSTLTVSNMSPEDSSIYLCSVFSNSGNTIYFGEGSWLTVV.